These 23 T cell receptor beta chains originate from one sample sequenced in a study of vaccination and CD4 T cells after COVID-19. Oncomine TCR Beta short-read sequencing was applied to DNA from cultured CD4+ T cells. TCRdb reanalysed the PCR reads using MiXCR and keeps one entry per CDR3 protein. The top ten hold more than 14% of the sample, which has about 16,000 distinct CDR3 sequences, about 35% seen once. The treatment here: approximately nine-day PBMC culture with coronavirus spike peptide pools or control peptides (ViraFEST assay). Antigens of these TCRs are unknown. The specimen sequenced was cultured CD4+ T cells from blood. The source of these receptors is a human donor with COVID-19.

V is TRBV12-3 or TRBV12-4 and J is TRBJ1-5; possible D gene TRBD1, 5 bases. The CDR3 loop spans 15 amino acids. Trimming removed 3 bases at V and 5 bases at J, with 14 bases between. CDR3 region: CASSFGGLRDQPQHF. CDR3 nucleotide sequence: TGTGCCAGCAGTTTTGGGGGTTTGAGGGATCAGCCCCAGCATTTT.

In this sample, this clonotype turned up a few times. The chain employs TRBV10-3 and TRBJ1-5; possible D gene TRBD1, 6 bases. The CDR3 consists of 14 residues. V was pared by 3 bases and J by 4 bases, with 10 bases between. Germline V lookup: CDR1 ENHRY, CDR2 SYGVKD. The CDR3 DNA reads TGTGCCATCAGTGAACAGGGAACGAATCAGCCCCAGCATTTT. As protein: CAISEQGTNQPQHF.

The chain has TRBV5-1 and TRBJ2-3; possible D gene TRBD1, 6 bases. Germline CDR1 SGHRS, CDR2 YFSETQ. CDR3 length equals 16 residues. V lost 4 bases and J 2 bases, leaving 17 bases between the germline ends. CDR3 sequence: CASSISGTPITDTQYF. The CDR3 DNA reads TGCGCCAGCAGCATCTCCGGGACACCTATCACAGATACGCAGTATTTT.

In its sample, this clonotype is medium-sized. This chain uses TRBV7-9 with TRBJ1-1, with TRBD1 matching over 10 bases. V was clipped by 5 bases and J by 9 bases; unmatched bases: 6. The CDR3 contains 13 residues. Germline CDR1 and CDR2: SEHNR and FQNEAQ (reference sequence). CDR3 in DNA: TGTGCCAGCAGCGGGGGACAGGGGACTCAAGCTTTCTTT. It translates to CASSGGQGTQAFF. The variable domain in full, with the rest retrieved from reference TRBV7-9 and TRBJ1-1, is DTGVSQNPRHKITKRGQNVTFRCDPISEHNRLYWYRQTLGQGPEFLTYFQNEAQLEKSRLLSDRFSAERPKGSFSTLEIQRTEQGDSAMYLCASSGGQGTQAFFGQGTRLTVV.

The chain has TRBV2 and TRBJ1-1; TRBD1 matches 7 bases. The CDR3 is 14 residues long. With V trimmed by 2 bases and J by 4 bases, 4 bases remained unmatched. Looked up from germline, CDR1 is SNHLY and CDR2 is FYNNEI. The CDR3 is CASSESGGSTEAFF. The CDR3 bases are TGTGCCAGCAGTGAATCAGGGGGGTCCACTGAAGCTTTCTTT.

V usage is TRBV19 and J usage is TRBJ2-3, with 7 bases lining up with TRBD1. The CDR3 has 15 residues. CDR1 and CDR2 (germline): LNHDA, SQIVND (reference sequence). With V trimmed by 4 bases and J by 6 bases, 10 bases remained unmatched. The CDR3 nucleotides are TGTGCCAGTAGTACGGGGACAGCCGCCGTGGATACGCAGTATTTT. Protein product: CASSTGTAAVDTQYF.

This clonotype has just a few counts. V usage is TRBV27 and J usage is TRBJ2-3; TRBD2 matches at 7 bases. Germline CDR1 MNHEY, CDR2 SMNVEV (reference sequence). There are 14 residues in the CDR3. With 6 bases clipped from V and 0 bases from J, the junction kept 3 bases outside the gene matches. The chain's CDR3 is CASRVSGSTDTQYF. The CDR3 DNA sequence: TGTGCCAGCAGGGTTAGCGGGAGCACAGATACGCAGTATTTT.

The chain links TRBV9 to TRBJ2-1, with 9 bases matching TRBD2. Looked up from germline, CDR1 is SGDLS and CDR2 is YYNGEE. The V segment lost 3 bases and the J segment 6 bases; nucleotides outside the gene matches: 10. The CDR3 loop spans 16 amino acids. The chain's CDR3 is CASSAQFSSGGNEQFF. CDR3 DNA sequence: TGTGCCAGCAGCGCCCAGTTTAGTAGCGGGGGCAATGAGCAGTTCTTC.

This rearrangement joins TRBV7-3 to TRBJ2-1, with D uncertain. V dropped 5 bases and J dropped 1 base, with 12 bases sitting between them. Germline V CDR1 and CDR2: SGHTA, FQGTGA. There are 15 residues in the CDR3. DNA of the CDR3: TGTGCCAGCAGCCAAACCGTGGGGTCCTACAATGAGCAGTTCTTC. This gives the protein CASSQTVGSYNEQFF.

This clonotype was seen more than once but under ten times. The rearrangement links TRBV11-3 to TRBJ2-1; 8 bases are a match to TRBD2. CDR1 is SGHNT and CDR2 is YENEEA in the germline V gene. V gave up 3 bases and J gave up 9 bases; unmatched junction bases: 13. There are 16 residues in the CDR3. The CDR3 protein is CASSFRSGVSPGEQFF. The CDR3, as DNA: TGTGCCAGCAGCTTTCGTAGCGGGGTTTCCCCCGGTGAGCAGTTCTTC.

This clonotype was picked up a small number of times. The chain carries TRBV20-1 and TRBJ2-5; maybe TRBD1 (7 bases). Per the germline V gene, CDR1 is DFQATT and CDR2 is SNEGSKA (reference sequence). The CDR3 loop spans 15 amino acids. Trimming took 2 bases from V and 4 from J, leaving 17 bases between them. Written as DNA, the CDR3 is TGCAGTGCTAGATTCCCAGGGGGGATGGTAGAGACCCAGTACTTC. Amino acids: CSARFPGGMVETQYF.

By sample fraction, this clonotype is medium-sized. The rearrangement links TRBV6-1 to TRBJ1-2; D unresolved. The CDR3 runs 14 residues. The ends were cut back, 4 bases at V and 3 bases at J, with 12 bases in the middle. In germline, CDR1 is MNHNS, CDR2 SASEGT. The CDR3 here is CASSVYFGDYGYTF. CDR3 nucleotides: TGTGCCAGCAGTGTATATTTTGGGGACTATGGCTACACCTTC.

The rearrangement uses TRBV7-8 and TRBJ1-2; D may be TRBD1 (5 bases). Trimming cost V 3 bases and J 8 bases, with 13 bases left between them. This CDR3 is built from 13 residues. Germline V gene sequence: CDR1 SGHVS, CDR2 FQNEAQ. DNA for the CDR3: TGTGCCAGCAGCTTTGACGGGGGTGAGGGCTACACCTTC. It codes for CASSFDGGEGYTF.

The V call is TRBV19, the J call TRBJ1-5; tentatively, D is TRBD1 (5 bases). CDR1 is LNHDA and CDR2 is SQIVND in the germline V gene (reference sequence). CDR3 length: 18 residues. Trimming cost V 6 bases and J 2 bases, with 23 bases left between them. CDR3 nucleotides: TGTGCCAGTAGATATGGAATCTGGGGGGATGGGGGCAATCAGCCCCAGCATTTT. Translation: CASRYGIWGDGGNQPQHF.

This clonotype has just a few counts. In DNA, the CDR3 is TGTGCCAGCAGCTTAGCTGGGAATGGCTACACCTTC. Translation: CASSLAGNGYTF. The chain uses TRBV11-3 and TRBJ1-2; no clear D gene. Germline CDR1 and CDR2: SGHNT and YENEEA. The CDR3 contains 12 residues. V was cut by 1 base and J by 6 bases, with 6 bases left in between.

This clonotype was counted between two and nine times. The CDR3 protein is CASTETGAVQPQHF. Here the CDR3 DNA reads TGTGCCAGTACCGAGACAGGGGCGGTTCAGCCCCAGCATTTT. The V and J genes are TRBV19 and TRBJ1-5; 8 bases map to TRBD1. Germline CDR1 LNHDA, CDR2 SQIVND (reference sequence). Trimming at V came to 7 bases and at J to 6 bases, leaving 8 bases not matched to a gene. This CDR3 region has 14 residues. The full variable domain, with the rest looked up from reference TRBV19 and TRBJ1-5, is DGGITQSPKYLFRKEGQNVTLSCEQNLNHDAMYWYRQDPGQGLRLIYYSQIVNDFQKGDIAEGYSVSREKKESFPLTVTSAQKNPTAFYLCASTETGAVQPQHFGDGTRLSIL.

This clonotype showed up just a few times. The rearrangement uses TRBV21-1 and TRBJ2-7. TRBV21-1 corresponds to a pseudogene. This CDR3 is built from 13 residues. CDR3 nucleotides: TGTGCCAGCCAGCACACAGGCTCCTACGAGCAGTACTTC. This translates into CASQHTGSYEQYF.

The CDR3 DNA follows: TGTGCCATCAGTGAGCCGGGACAGGGTACTGGAAACACCATATATTTT. Translation: CAISEPGQGTGNTIYF. J is TRBJ1-3 and V is TRBV10-3, with 9 bases fitting TRBD1. The CDR3 has 16 amino acids. The germline V gene has CDR1 ENHRY and CDR2 SYGVKD. The J segment lost 2 bases and the V segment lost 2 bases, leaving 4 bases of the junction unmatched.

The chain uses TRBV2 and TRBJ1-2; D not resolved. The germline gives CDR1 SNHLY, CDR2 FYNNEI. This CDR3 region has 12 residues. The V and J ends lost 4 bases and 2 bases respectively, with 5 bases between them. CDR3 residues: CASSAENYGYTF. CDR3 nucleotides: TGTGCCAGCAGTGCGGAAAACTATGGCTACACCTTC. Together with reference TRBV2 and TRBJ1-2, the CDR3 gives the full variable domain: EPEVTQTPSHQVTQMGQEVILRCVPISNHLYFYWYRQILGQKVEFLVSFYNNEISEKSEIFDDQFSVERPDGSNFTLKIRSTKLEDSAMYFCASSAENYGYTFGSGTRLTVV.

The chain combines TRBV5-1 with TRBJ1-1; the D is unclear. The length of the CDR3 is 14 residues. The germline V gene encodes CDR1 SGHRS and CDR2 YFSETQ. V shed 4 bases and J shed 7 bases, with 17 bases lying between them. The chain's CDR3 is CASSTMDVSYEAFF. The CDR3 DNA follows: TGCGCCAGCAGCACGATGGACGTATCATATGAAGCTTTCTTT.

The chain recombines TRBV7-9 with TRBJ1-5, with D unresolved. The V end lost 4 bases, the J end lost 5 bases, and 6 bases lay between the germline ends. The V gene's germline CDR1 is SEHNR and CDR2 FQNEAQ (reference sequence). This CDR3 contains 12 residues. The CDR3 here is CASSWNDQPQHF. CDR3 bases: TGTGCCAGCAGCTGGAACGATCAGCCCCAGCATTTT.

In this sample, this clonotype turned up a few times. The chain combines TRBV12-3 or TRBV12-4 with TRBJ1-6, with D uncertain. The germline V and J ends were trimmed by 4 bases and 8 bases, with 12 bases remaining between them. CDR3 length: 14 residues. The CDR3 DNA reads TGTGCCAGCAGTTCCGGGCTACCGGATTCACCCCTCCACTTT. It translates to CASSSGLPDSPLHF.

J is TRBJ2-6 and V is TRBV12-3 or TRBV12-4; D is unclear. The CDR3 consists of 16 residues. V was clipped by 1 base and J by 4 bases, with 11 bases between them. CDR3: CASSLVPRSGANVLTF. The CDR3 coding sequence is TGTGCCAGCAGTTTAGTCCCGCGTTCGGGGGCCAACGTCCTGACTTTC.